A single sample is the source of the 19 T cell receptor beta chains below, sequenced in a study of T cell responses to AZD1222 COVID-19 vaccine. Data came from immunoSEQ multiplex PCR; TCRdb stores just in-frame clones and leaves some out. The sample comprises roughly 130,000 clones, around 90% of which are singletons, and approximately 1.6% rests with the top ten. The sample consisted of peripheral blood, taken on day 0 of AZD1222 vaccination. These receptors came from an adult in good health.

The V call is TRBV5-1, the J call TRBJ1-2; TRBD1 matches at 9 bases. This CDR3 has 14 residues. Germline assignment: CDR1 SGHRS and CDR2 YFSETQ. J lost 2 bases, V lost 4 bases, and 3 bases had no gene match. Written as DNA, the CDR3 is TGCGCCAGCAGCCCTACAGGGGGCAACTATGGCTACACCTTC. Translating it yields CASSPTGGNYGYTF.

Here the CDR3 reads CASSPRTGGETQYF. In DNA form, the CDR3 reads TGTGCCAGCAGCCCGCGAACGGGGGGAGAGACCCAGTACTTC. The gene calls are TRBV7-2 and TRBJ2-5; 7 bases line up with TRBD2. The CDR3 spans 14 residues. J lost 4 bases, V lost 5 bases, and 7 bases had no gene match. CDR1 and CDR2 (germline): SGHTA, FQGNSA.

This rearrangement joins TRBV7-2 to TRBJ2-3; perhaps TRBD2 as D (6 bases). V was pared by 6 bases and J by 0 bases, with 10 bases between. Germline CDR1 reads SGHTA; CDR2 reads FQGNSA. This CDR3 spans 14 amino acids. CDR3 amino acids: CASSVGLSTDTQYF. The CDR3 coding sequence is TGTGCCAGCAGTGTGGGACTTAGCACAGATACGCAGTATTTT.

The rearrangement links TRBV2 to TRBJ2-3; D is uncertain. This CDR3 is 14 amino acids long. Trimming took 1 base from V and 1 from J, leaving 6 bases between them. Germline V gives CDR1 SNHLY, CDR2 FYNNEI. The CDR3 region is CASSEGYRTDTQYF. The CDR3 DNA reads TGTGCCAGCAGTGAAGGATACCGCACAGATACGCAGTATTTT. Full variable domain (missing parts from reference TRBV2 and TRBJ2-3): EPEVTQTPSHQVTQMGQEVILRCVPISNHLYFYWYRQILGQKVEFLVSFYNNEISEKSEIFDDQFSVERPDGSNFTLKIRSTKLEDSAMYFCASSEGYRTDTQYFGPGTRLTVL.

This clone was picked up a small number of times. The J gene is TRBJ2-7, the V gene TRBV3-1 (or the pseudogene TRBV3-2), with D possibly called TRBD1 or TRBD2 (5 bases each). CDR1 is LGHDT and CDR2 is YNNKEL in the germline V gene (reference sequence). This CDR3 has 17 residues. V was clipped by 0 bases and J by 3 bases, with 18 bases between them. This chain's CDR3 is CASSQDPPGTYNYEQYF. CDR3 nucleotide sequence: TGTGCCAGCAGCCAAGATCCGCCAGGGACCTATAACTACGAGCAGTACTTC.

V gene TRBV7-2 combines with J gene TRBJ2-1, with D perhaps TRBD1 (6 bases). The CDR3 is made up of 14 amino acids. Germline assignment: CDR1 SGHTA and CDR2 FQGNSA. Trimming left V 6 bases short and J 5 bases short, with 14 bases between. CDR3 protein: CASRLQTGNNEQFF. The CDR3 DNA sequence: TGTGCCAGCAGACTCCAGACAGGAAACAATGAGCAGTTCTTC.

This sequence joins TRBV5-1 and TRBJ1-6; D call uncertain. Trimming pared 6 bases from V and 6 bases from J, leaving 10 bases between. This CDR3 is 13 amino acids long. Germline CDR1 and CDR2: SGHRS and YFSETQ. CDR3 sequence (DNA): TGCGCCAGCAAAACACCGGGTAATTCACCCCTCCACTTT. It yields the protein CASKTPGNSPLHF. The full variable domain, its missing parts supplied by reference TRBV5-1 and TRBJ1-6, is KAGVTQTPRYLIKTRGQQVTLSCSPISGHRSVSWYQQTPGQGLQFLFEYFSETQRNKGNFPGRFSGRQFSNSRSEMNVSTLELGDSALYLCASKTPGNSPLHFGNGTRLTVT.

The chain carries TRBV7-8 and TRBJ2-7; 8 bases are a match to TRBD1. Germline lookup yields CDR1 SGHVS and CDR2 FQNEAQ. The CDR3 loop spans 14 amino acids. With V trimmed by 2 bases and J by 5 bases, 5 bases remained unmatched. This CDR3 is CASSLRQGSDEQYF. The CDR3, as DNA: TGTGCCAGCAGCTTAAGACAGGGGAGCGACGAGCAGTACTTC.

The chain joins TRBV30 to TRBJ1-1; D is possibly TRBD1 (6 bases). Germline CDR1 and CDR2: GTSNPN and SVGIG (reference sequence). V was cut by 0 bases and J by 1 base, with 12 bases left in between. The CDR3 covers 15 residues. CDR3 sequence: CAWSVPLTGNTEAFF. For the CDR3, the DNA is TGTGCCTGGAGTGTTCCTCTGACAGGGAACACTGAAGCTTTCTTT.

V and J are TRBV9 and TRBJ2-3, with D perhaps matching TRBD2 (7 bases). Trimming took 0 bases from V and 6 from J, leaving 14 bases between them. The length of the CDR3 is 15 residues. CDR1 SGDLS and CDR2 YYNGEE come from the germline V gene. The CDR3 reads CASSVEWGGRDTQYF. For the CDR3, the DNA is TGTGCCAGCAGCGTAGAATGGGGGGGCCGGGATACGCAGTATTTT.

The rearrangement links TRBV7-3 to TRBJ2-1; 9 nucleotides line up with TRBD1. CDR1 is SGHTA, CDR2 FQGTGA, per germline. The CDR3 runs 18 residues. Trimming took 1 base from V and 9 from J; bases not matched to a gene: 16. CDR3 loop: CASSLRAPGQGRTSEQFF. The CDR3 nucleotides are TGTGCCAGCAGCTTAAGGGCCCCGGGACAGGGTCGTACTAGTGAGCAGTTCTTC.

The J gene is TRBJ2-1, the V gene TRBV3-1 (or the pseudogene TRBV3-2), with 7 bases fitting TRBD2. Germline values: CDR1 LGHDT, CDR2 YNNKEL (reference sequence). This CDR3 is 13 amino acids long. The ends lost 1 base at V and 9 bases at J; junction bases unmatched: 3. CDR3 loop: CASSQVAGVEQFF. The CDR3 DNA follows: TGTGCCAGCAGCCAAGTTGCGGGGGTTGAGCAGTTCTTC.

The gene calls are TRBV10-3 and TRBJ2-4; TRBD2 matches at 7 bases. The V gene end was trimmed by 5 bases and the J gene end by 0 bases; junction bases not matched to a gene: 7. CDR3 size: 16 residues. Germline V lookup: CDR1 ENHRY, CDR2 SYGVKD. CDR3: CAISPGGALAKNIQYF. The CDR3 DNA reads as TGTGCCATCAGTCCGGGGGGTGCCCTAGCCAAAAACATTCAGTACTTC.

The chain is built from TRBV10-3 and TRBJ2-4; 7 bases fit TRBD1. There are 15 residues in the CDR3. V shed 0 bases, J shed 9 bases, and the junction held 8 bases outside the gene matches. Germline CDR1 is ENHRY and CDR2 is SYGVKD. The CDR3 DNA follows: TGTGCCATCAGTGAGTCGACAGGGAATGTTGGCATTCAGTACTTC. Translated, it gives CAISESTGNVGIQYF.

This sequence joins TRBV10-1 and TRBJ1-3, with D maybe TRBD1 (6 bases). This CDR3 has 16 residues. Trimming cost V 0 bases and J 3 bases, with 12 bases left between them. Germline values: CDR1 WNHNN, CDR2 SYGVQD (reference sequence). CDR3 nucleotide sequence: TGCGCCAGCAGTGAGTCGGGGGGGCTGTATGGAAACACCATATATTTT. Its protein product is CASSESGGLYGNTIYF.

The J gene is TRBJ2-3, the V gene TRBV19, with D possibly matching TRBD2 (6 bases). The CDR3 is 12 residues long. Trimming cost V 6 bases and J 4 bases, with 8 bases left between them. In germline, CDR1 is LNHDA, CDR2 SQIVND (reference sequence). This CDR3 is CASSPSADTQYF. CDR3 bases: TGTGCCAGTAGCCCTAGCGCAGATACGCAGTATTTT.

The CDR3 sequence is CASRLSVYEQYF. In nucleotides, the CDR3 is TGTGCCAGCAGGTTATCGGTCTACGAGCAGTACTTC. The chain links TRBV25-1 to TRBJ2-7, with D unresolved. V was trimmed by 6 bases and J by 3 bases, leaving 9 bases between them. The CDR3 is 12 residues long. The V gene's germline CDR1 is MGHDK and CDR2 SYGVNS.

V usage is TRBV30 and J usage is TRBJ1-1, with D uncertain. Trimming removed 0 bases at V and 7 bases at J, with 12 bases between. CDR1 GTSNPN and CDR2 SVGIG come from the germline V gene (reference sequence). This CDR3 comprises 13 residues. The chain's CDR3 is CAWSVPGSLEAFF. The CDR3 DNA follows: TGTGCCTGGAGTGTACCGGGCAGCCTTGAAGCTTTCTTT.

CDR3 region: CASSIDPGRKGIMNTEAFF. In DNA form, the CDR3 reads TGTGCCAGTAGTATAGATCCCGGCAGGAAGGGGATCATGAACACTGAAGCTTTCTTT. The rearrangement links TRBV19 to TRBJ1-1; D might be TRBD1 (5 bases). The CDR3 contains 19 residues. Germline assignment: CDR1 LNHDA and CDR2 SQIVND (reference sequence). Trimming cost V 0 bases and J 0 bases, with 20 bases left between them.